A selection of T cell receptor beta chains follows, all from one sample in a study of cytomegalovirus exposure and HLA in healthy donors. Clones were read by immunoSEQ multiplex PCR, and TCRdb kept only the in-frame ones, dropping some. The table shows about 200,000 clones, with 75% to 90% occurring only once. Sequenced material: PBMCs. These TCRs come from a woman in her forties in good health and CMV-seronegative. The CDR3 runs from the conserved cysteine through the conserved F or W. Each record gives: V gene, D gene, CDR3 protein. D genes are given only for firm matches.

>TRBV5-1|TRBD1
CASSSRGQAYGYTF
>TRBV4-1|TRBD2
CASSQEPSGSPAGELFF
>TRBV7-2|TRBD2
CASSLALAGGSSDTQYF
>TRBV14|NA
CASSLLVFAGGSGELFF
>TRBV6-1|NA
CASTVQGKGGGYTF
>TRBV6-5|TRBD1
CASSYSLFGTGVGYTF
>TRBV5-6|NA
CASSLSTGPRHF
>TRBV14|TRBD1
CASSQRGPMNTEAFF
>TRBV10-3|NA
CAIKPQAGNQPQHF
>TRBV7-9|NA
CASRRMGGWLFF
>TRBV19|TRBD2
CASSRLAGGQYF
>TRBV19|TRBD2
CASSIDVAGAPDTQYF
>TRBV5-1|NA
CASSLGPRAETEAFF
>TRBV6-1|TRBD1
CASSGDRGHGTQYF
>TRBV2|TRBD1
CASSGTGFSYEQYF
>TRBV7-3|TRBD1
CASSPGQGTEAFF
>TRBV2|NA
CASSVEGGGNTIYF
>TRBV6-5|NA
CASSSSSGAGANVLTF
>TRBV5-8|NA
CASSSDPHGTLEQYF
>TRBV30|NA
CAWSSRRNYGYTF
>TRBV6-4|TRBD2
CASSSGTSGTDTQYF
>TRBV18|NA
CASSPLGNGDQPQHF